This T cell receptor beta chain derives from a study of cytomegalovirus exposure and HLA in healthy donors. The study, taken as a whole, reports: Listed as cytomegalovirus-associated were 164 TCR beta chains.

60 Vbeta and 13 Jbeta primers were used in PCR. Method: immunoSEQ multiplex PCR; TCRdb's copy keeps in-frame clones and lacks some. The sample table includes approximately 27,000 clones. A note on this clone: Its specificity is not known.

CDR1 is SEHNR and CDR2 is FQNEAQ in the germline V gene (reference sequence). The CDR3 extends over 14 amino acids. This clonotype was obtained from a man aged 30 to 39 in good health and CMV-seronegative. The sample comprised PBMCs. The V and J genes are TRBV7-9 and TRBJ2-5; D call uncertain. The J call may be incorrect, as the DNA end agrees better with TRBJ2-7. The CDR3 DNA reads TGTGCCAGCAGCCGATATACCGGGTTCTACGAGCAGTACTTC. Its translation: CASSRYTGFYEQYF.